The rows below give T cell receptor beta chains drawn from one sample of a study of blood T cell repertoires in COVID-19. Produced via immunoSEQ multiplex PCR; TCRdb's table is partial and in-frame only. The table includes 60,000 to 90,000 clones, over 65% detected once. The sample was peripheral blood. These receptors were taken from a human donor with acute or convalescent COVID-19. The donor label of this sample is uncertain. Each CDR3 is given with its conserved first and last residue. A D gene is named only where the DNA matches it firmly. Some rows mark clone size as missing; the rest say once, few, many or name a class of expanded clone.

clone_size: NA
v_call: TRBV2
d_call: NA
j_call: TRBJ1-5
cdr3_aa: CASKVGGANQPQHF
cdr3_nt: TGTGCCAGCAAGGTCGGTGGGGCCAATCAGCCCCAGCATTTT

clone_size: NA
v_call: TRBV5-1
d_call: TRBD2
j_call: TRBJ2-1
cdr3_aa: CASSFSGGGNEQFF
cdr3_nt: TGCGCCAGCAGCTTTAGCGGGGGGGGCAATGAGCAGTTCTTC

clone_size: few
v_call: TRBV19
d_call: NA
j_call: TRBJ1-3
cdr3_aa: CASIPGHLGNTIYF
cdr3_nt: TGTGCCAGTATCCCGGGACACCTTGGAAACACCATATATTTT

clone_size: NA
v_call: TRBV29-1
d_call: TRBD1
j_call: TRBJ1-2
cdr3_aa: CSVTGTGTNYGYTF
cdr3_nt: TGCAGCGTAACCGGGACAGGGACTAACTATGGCTACACCTTC

clone_size: NA
v_call: TRBV5-1
d_call: TRBD1
j_call: TRBJ2-5
cdr3_aa: CASSLQGDETQYF
cdr3_nt: TGCGCCAGCAGCCTACAGGGGGACGAGACCCAGTACTTC

clone_size: NA
v_call: TRBV7-2
d_call: NA
j_call: TRBJ1-5
cdr3_aa: CASSLPPGQNQPQHF
cdr3_nt: TGTGCCAGCAGCTTACCCCCGGGACAAAATCAGCCCCAGCATTTT

clone_size: NA
v_call: TRBV7-9
d_call: TRBD1
j_call: TRBJ1-1
cdr3_aa: CASSSGPGQGLRNTEAFF
cdr3_nt: TGTGCCAGCAGCTCAGGTCCGGGACAGGGATTAAGGAACACTGAAGCTTTCTTT

clone_size: few
v_call: TRBV7-2
d_call: NA
j_call: TRBJ1-1
cdr3_aa: CASSARTPKEGTEAFF
cdr3_nt: TGTGCCAGCAGCGCCAGGACACCCAAGGAGGGCACTGAAGCTTTCTTT

clone_size: NA
v_call: TRBV19
d_call: NA
j_call: TRBJ2-3
cdr3_aa: CASSWTVSTDTQYF
cdr3_nt: TGTGCCAGTAGTTGGACAGTAAGCACAGATACGCAGTATTTT

clone_size: NA
v_call: TRBV3-1/TRBV3-2
d_call: TRBD2
j_call: TRBJ2-3
cdr3_aa: CASSQELAGGTDTQYF
cdr3_nt: TGTGCCAGCAGCCAAGAACTAGCGGGAGGAACAGATACGCAGTATTTT

clone_size: NA
v_call: TRBV7-2
d_call: NA
j_call: TRBJ1-3
cdr3_aa: CASSSGQASGNTIYF
cdr3_nt: TGTGCCAGCAGCTCCGGACAAGCCTCTGGAAACACCATATATTTT

clone_size: once
v_call: TRBV3-1/TRBV3-2
d_call: NA
j_call: TRBJ2-2
cdr3_aa: CASSQDQGYGELFF
cdr3_nt: TGTGCCAGCAGCCAAGATCAGGGGTACGGGGAGCTGTTTTTT

clone_size: NA
v_call: TRBV5-6
d_call: NA
j_call: TRBJ2-2
cdr3_aa: CASSDTWAGELFF
cdr3_nt: TGTGCCAGCAGCGACACTTGGGCCGGGGAGCTGTTTTTT

clone_size: NA
v_call: TRBV19
d_call: TRBD1
j_call: TRBJ2-7
cdr3_aa: CASSIAFDRGAYEQYF
cdr3_nt: TGTGCCAGTAGTATAGCCTTTGACAGGGGAGCCTACGAGCAGTACTTC

clone_size: NA
v_call: TRBV6-2/TRBV6-3
d_call: NA
j_call: TRBJ1-2
cdr3_aa: CASSRQYYGYTF
cdr3_nt: TGTGCCAGCAGTCGACAATACTATGGCTACACCTTC

clone_size: NA
v_call: TRBV2
d_call: TRBD2
j_call: TRBJ2-1
cdr3_aa: CASSDLAGASYNEQFF
cdr3_nt: TGTGCCAGCAGTGATCTGGCGGGAGCCTCCTACAATGAGCAGTTCTTC

clone_size: NA
v_call: TRBV7-3
d_call: TRBD2
j_call: TRBJ2-3
cdr3_aa: CASSPTGTSGSDTQYF
cdr3_nt: TGTGCCAGCAGCCCCACCGGGACTAGCGGGAGTGATACGCAGTATTTT

clone_size: NA
v_call: TRBV7-2
d_call: NA
j_call: TRBJ2-1
cdr3_aa: CASSSGSGTSYNEQFF
cdr3_nt: TGTGCCAGCAGCTCCGGAAGCGGAACCTCCTACAATGAGCAGTTCTTC

clone_size: few
v_call: TRBV9
d_call: NA
j_call: TRBJ2-2
cdr3_aa: CASSVVDAARNTGELFF
cdr3_nt: TGTGCCAGCAGCGTAGTTGACGCGGCCCGGAACACCGGGGAGCTGTTTTTT

clone_size: NA
v_call: TRBV9
d_call: NA
j_call: TRBJ2-5
cdr3_aa: CASSVALASETQYF
cdr3_nt: TGTGCCAGCAGCGTAGCTCTAGCGTCAGAGACCCAGTACTTC

clone_size: NA
v_call: TRBV7-2
d_call: TRBD2
j_call: TRBJ2-1
cdr3_aa: CASSLVPGSSAGANEQFF
cdr3_nt: TGTGCCAGCAGCTTAGTACCAGGGTCGTCAGCGGGAGCTAACGAGCAGTTCTTC

clone_size: few
v_call: TRBV11-2
d_call: NA
j_call: TRBJ2-7
cdr3_aa: CASLGNEQYF
cdr3_nt: TGTGCCAGTCTAGGAAACGAGCAGTACTTC

clone_size: NA
v_call: TRBV19
d_call: NA
j_call: TRBJ2-2
cdr3_aa: CASSMGANTGELFF
cdr3_nt: TGTGCCAGTAGTATGGGCGCGAACACCGGGGAGCTGTTTTTT

clone_size: NA
v_call: TRBV2
d_call: TRBD2
j_call: TRBJ2-1
cdr3_aa: CASSRTSGRRNEQFF
cdr3_nt: TGTGCCAGCAGCCGGACTAGCGGGAGGAGAAATGAGCAGTTCTTC

clone_size: NA
v_call: TRBV7-3
d_call: TRBD1
j_call: TRBJ2-1
cdr3_aa: CASSARQGNDEQFF
cdr3_nt: TGTGCCAGCAGCGCCCGACAGGGGAACGATGAGCAGTTCTTC

clone_size: NA
v_call: TRBV11-3
d_call: TRBD2
j_call: TRBJ2-1
cdr3_aa: CASSFGTSGYNEQFF
cdr3_nt: TGTGCCAGCAGCTTCGGGACTAGCGGCTACAATGAGCAGTTCTTC

clone_size: NA
v_call: TRBV5-4
d_call: TRBD1
j_call: TRBJ2-2
cdr3_aa: CASSERQGGELFF
cdr3_nt: TGTGCCAGCAGCGAGAGACAGGGCGGGGAGCTGTTTTTT

clone_size: NA
v_call: TRBV3-1/TRBV3-2
d_call: TRBD2
j_call: TRBJ2-5
cdr3_aa: CASSFLGRDYPGETQYF
cdr3_nt: TGTGCCAGCAGCTTTCTGGGTCGGGACTACCCTGGTGAGACCCAGTACTTC

clone_size: NA
v_call: TRBV28
d_call: NA
j_call: TRBJ1-5
cdr3_aa: CASSFRAGRYQPQHF
cdr3_nt: TGTGCCAGCAGTTTCAGAGCAGGAAGATATCAGCCCCAGCATTTT

clone_size: NA
v_call: TRBV27
d_call: TRBD1
j_call: TRBJ1-5
cdr3_aa: CASSPRRQGPYSNQPQHF
cdr3_nt: TGTGCCAGCAGTCCTCGGAGACAGGGGCCATATAGCAATCAGCCCCAGCATTTT

clone_size: NA
v_call: TRBV18
d_call: TRBD1
j_call: TRBJ1-5
cdr3_aa: CASSTDWTGESNQPQHF
cdr3_nt: TGTGCCAGCTCAACGGACTGGACAGGGGAGAGCAATCAGCCCCAGCATTTT

clone_size: few
v_call: TRBV5-1
d_call: NA
j_call: TRBJ2-3
cdr3_aa: CASGVQGRQEDTQYF
cdr3_nt: TGCGCCAGCGGAGTACAGGGGAGGCAGGAAGATACGCAGTATTTT

clone_size: NA
v_call: TRBV19
d_call: TRBD1
j_call: TRBJ1-1
cdr3_aa: CASTHGQGVMNTEAFF
cdr3_nt: TGTGCCAGTACCCATGGACAGGGGGTGATGAACACTGAAGCTTTCTTT

clone_size: NA
v_call: TRBV11-2
d_call: NA
j_call: TRBJ2-2
cdr3_aa: CASSRSGDTGELFF
cdr3_nt: TGTGCCAGCAGCCGTTCAGGGGACACCGGGGAGCTGTTTTTT

clone_size: NA
v_call: TRBV6-6
d_call: NA
j_call: TRBJ2-1
cdr3_aa: CASSRRDEQFF
cdr3_nt: TGTGCCAGCAGCCGGCGGGATGAGCAGTTCTTC

clone_size: NA
v_call: TRBV7-9
d_call: TRBD2
j_call: TRBJ2-1
cdr3_aa: CASSLGGGYNEQFF
cdr3_nt: TGTGCCAGCAGCTTGGGCGGGGGGTACAATGAGCAGTTCTTC

clone_size: NA
v_call: TRBV6-5
d_call: NA
j_call: TRBJ2-1
cdr3_aa: CASSRPNRYEQFF
cdr3_nt: TGTGCCAGCAGCCGTCCTAATCGATATGAGCAGTTCTTC

clone_size: NA
v_call: TRBV18
d_call: NA
j_call: TRBJ2-5
cdr3_aa: CASSPYEVQETQYF
cdr3_nt: TGTGCCAGCTCACCCTATGAGGTGCAAGAGACCCAGTACTTC

clone_size: NA
v_call: TRBV5-4
d_call: NA
j_call: TRBJ1-2
cdr3_aa: CASSLGQGNGYTF
cdr3_nt: TGTGCCAGCAGCTTAGGGCAGGGAAACGGCTACACCTTC

clone_size: once
v_call: TRBV28
d_call: TRBD1
j_call: TRBJ1-5
cdr3_aa: CASKGGQGGQPQHF
cdr3_nt: TGTGCCAGCAAAGGGGGACAGGGGGGCCAGCCCCAGCATTTT

clone_size: NA
v_call: TRBV2
d_call: NA
j_call: TRBJ1-5
cdr3_aa: CASRWGDLSNQPQHF
cdr3_nt: TGTGCCAGCAGGTGGGGGGACCTCTCCAATCAGCCCCAGCATTTT

clone_size: NA
v_call: TRBV4-1
d_call: TRBD1
j_call: TRBJ1-2
cdr3_aa: CASSQGDRAYGYTF
cdr3_nt: TGCGCCAGCAGCCAGGGAGACAGGGCCTATGGCTACACCTTC

clone_size: NA
v_call: TRBV2
d_call: TRBD1
j_call: TRBJ1-5
cdr3_aa: CASRAGTAKQPQHF
cdr3_nt: TGTGCCAGCAGAGCCGGGACAGCGAAACAGCCCCAGCATTTT

clone_size: NA
v_call: TRBV27
d_call: NA
j_call: TRBJ2-1
cdr3_aa: CASRAMLINEQFF
cdr3_nt: TGTGCCAGCCGTGCTATGTTGATCAATGAGCAGTTCTTC

clone_size: few
v_call: TRBV28
d_call: NA
j_call: TRBJ1-3
cdr3_aa: CAAGGLSGNTIYF
cdr3_nt: TGTGCCGCGGGTGGCCTCTCTGGAAACACCATATATTTT

clone_size: NA
v_call: TRBV19
d_call: TRBD2
j_call: TRBJ2-3
cdr3_aa: CASNGRGGATDTQYF
cdr3_nt: TGTGCCAGTAACGGGCGCGGGGGGGCCACAGATACGCAGTATTTT

clone_size: NA
v_call: TRBV30
d_call: NA
j_call: TRBJ1-1
cdr3_aa: CAWSVGRGTEAFF
cdr3_nt: TGTGCCTGGAGTGTGGGCCGGGGGACTGAAGCTTTCTTT

clone_size: few
v_call: TRBV7-2
d_call: NA
j_call: TRBJ2-2
cdr3_aa: CVSAQGSWNTGELFF
cdr3_nt: TGTGTCTCTGCTCAGGGTAGCTGGAACACCGGGGAGCTGTTTTTT

clone_size: NA
v_call: TRBV3-1/TRBV3-2
d_call: NA
j_call: TRBJ2-5
cdr3_aa: CASSATYQETQYF
cdr3_nt: TGTGCCAGCAGCGCAACTTACCAAGAGACCCAGTACTTC

clone_size: NA
v_call: TRBV24-1
d_call: TRBD1
j_call: TRBJ1-2
cdr3_aa: CATSDWGPGGNGYTF
cdr3_nt: TGTGCCACCAGTGATTGGGGCCCAGGGGGCAATGGCTACACCTTC

clone_size: NA
v_call: TRBV19
d_call: TRBD2
j_call: TRBJ2-3
cdr3_aa: CASRLSGRTSTDTQYF
cdr3_nt: TGTGCCAGTAGACTTAGCGGGAGAACAAGCACAGATACGCAGTATTTT

clone_size: NA
v_call: TRBV19
d_call: TRBD2
j_call: TRBJ2-2
cdr3_aa: CASSSPAGTNTGELFF
cdr3_nt: TGTGCCAGTAGTTCCCCAGCGGGGACGAACACCGGGGAGCTGTTTTTT

clone_size: NA
v_call: TRBV7-2
d_call: NA
j_call: TRBJ2-1
cdr3_aa: CASRDRGSTGEQFF
cdr3_nt: TGTGCCAGCAGAGATAGGGGGAGTACCGGTGAGCAGTTCTTC

clone_size: few
v_call: TRBV7-8
d_call: NA
j_call: TRBJ2-7
cdr3_aa: CASSSGEQYF
cdr3_nt: TGTGCCAGCAGCTCCGGGGAGCAGTACTTC

clone_size: NA
v_call: TRBV28
d_call: TRBD1
j_call: TRBJ1-5
cdr3_aa: CASSLIGQAAGNQPQHF
cdr3_nt: TGTGCCAGCAGCCTGATTGGACAGGCGGCAGGCAATCAGCCCCAGCATTTT

clone_size: few
v_call: TRBV28
d_call: NA
j_call: TRBJ2-3
cdr3_aa: CASSLPSRASWEDTQYF
cdr3_nt: TGTGCCAGCAGTTTACCTTCCCGGGCTAGTTGGGAGGATACGCAGTATTTT

clone_size: NA
v_call: TRBV14
d_call: TRBD2
j_call: TRBJ2-5
cdr3_aa: CASSQLADIETQYF
cdr3_nt: TGTGCCAGCAGCCAGCTAGCGGACATAGAGACCCAGTACTTC

clone_size: few
v_call: TRBV29-1
d_call: NA
j_call: TRBJ1-2
cdr3_aa: CSVGQAMGGYTF
cdr3_nt: TGCAGCGTTGGACAGGCAATGGGTGGCTACACCTTC